Described below is a single TCR beta chain sequence and its context. These data belong to a study of blood T cell repertoires in COVID-19. Using immunoSEQ multiplex PCR, the repertoire was profiled, and TCRdb retains in-frame clones only, with some absent. The data contain approximately 150,000 clones, about 85% of them singletons. With V trimmed by 7 bases and J by 3 bases, 7 bases remained unmatched. CDR1 and CDR2 (germline): SQVTM, ANQGSEA. The CDR3 spans 13 residues. V usage is TRBV29-1 and J usage is TRBJ2-7, with TRBD1 matching 9 bases. The sequencing input was peripheral blood. The clonotype was recovered from a human donor in a cohort sampled during active COVID-19. The chain's CDR3 is CSAKQGADYEQYF. The CDR3, as DNA: TGCAGCGCTAAACAGGGGGCTGACTACGAGCAGTACTTC.